Included here is one T cell receptor beta chain sequence, with context. This record comes from a study of monozygotic twins with inflammatory bowel disease. CDR1 SQVTM and CDR2 ANQGSEA come from the germline V gene. The CDR3 sequence is 13 residues long. TCRdb re-called the 5' RACE reads and shows each CDR3 protein once, DNA omitted. Recorded for this sample: approximately 400,000 distinct CDR3 sequences. V is TRBV29-1 and J is TRBJ1-1. The sequence was collected from a human donor with ulcerative colitis or Crohn's disease, or a healthy co-twin of an affected twin (not recorded which). The sequencing input was blood. CDR3 loop: CSVKPTSDTEAFF.